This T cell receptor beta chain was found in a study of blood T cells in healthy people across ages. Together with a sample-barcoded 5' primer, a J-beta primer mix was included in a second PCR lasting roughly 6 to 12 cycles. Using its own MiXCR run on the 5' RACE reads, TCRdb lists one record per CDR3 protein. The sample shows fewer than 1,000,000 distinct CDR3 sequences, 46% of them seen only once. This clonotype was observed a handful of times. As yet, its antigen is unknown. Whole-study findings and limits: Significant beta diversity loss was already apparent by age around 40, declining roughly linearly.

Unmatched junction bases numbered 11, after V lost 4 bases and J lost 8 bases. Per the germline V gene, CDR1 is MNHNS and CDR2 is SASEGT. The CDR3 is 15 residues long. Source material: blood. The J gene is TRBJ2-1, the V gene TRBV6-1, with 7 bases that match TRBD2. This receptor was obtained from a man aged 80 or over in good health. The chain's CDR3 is CASSGSAGERDEQFF. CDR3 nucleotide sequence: TGTGCCAGCAGTGGCTCGGCGGGAGAGAGGGATGAGCAGTTCTTC.